This T cell receptor beta chain derives from a study of siplizumab effects on memory and regulatory T cells. As concerns this clone: The antigen is undetermined.

Overall study results and limits: Mean Treg-derived proportions of mappable alloreactive CD4+ clones were 55% to 75% for siplizumab and 25% to 30% for controls.

The assay was immunoSEQ multiplex PCR, and TCRdb's table has in-frame clones only and misses some. The sample holds over 85,000 clones, around 97% seen once. The ends were cut back, 0 bases at V and 8 bases at J, with 14 bases in the middle. Germline V gene sequence: CDR1 SGHTA, CDR2 FQGTGA. This CDR3 has 15 residues. Material for sequencing was naive CD4+ T cells sorted from blood. The clonotype originates from a human donor in good health. This chain uses TRBV7-3 with TRBJ2-1; TRBD1 is a possible D gene (6 bases). The CDR3 nucleotides are TGTGCCAGCAGCTTAACGGGGGCTCTAGCATATGAGCAGTTCTTC. This gives the protein CASSLTGALAYEQFF. Drawing the rest from reference TRBV7-3 and TRBJ2-1, the complete variable domain is GAGVSQTPSNKVTEKGKYVELRCDPISGHTALYWYRQSLGQGPEFLIYFQGTGAADDSGLPNDRFFAVRPEGSVSTLKIQRTERGDSAVYLCASSLTGALAYEQFFGPGTRLTVL.